What follows is one T cell receptor (beta chain) and its context. Its target is unknown. Each CDR3 protein gets one entry in TCRdb, which reprocessed the 5' RACE reads and gives no DNA. The sample totals some 460,000 distinct CDR3 sequences. The record originates from a study of T cells expressing NK-cell markers. About the research overall: HCMV seropositivity marked seven of the eight sequenced donors; one was seronegative.

Study findings and constraints: Several donors likewise had their CD3+CD56-NKG2C+ fraction led by these clonotypes.

Germline CDR1 and CDR2: ENHRY and SYGVKD. This CDR3 has 15 residues. The sequence derives from a woman aged 45-60 years in good health. The sequenced sample consisted of blood T cells: a sorted CD56 or NKG2C T cell subset, CD4+ or CD8+ T cells, or bulk PBMC T cells (not recorded which). The chain couples TRBV10-3 to TRBJ1-3. The chain's CDR3 is CAISVPRVPGNTIYF.